The 8 T cell receptor beta chains below were found in one sample sequenced in a study of identical twins. MiXCR, run by TCRdb on the 5' RACE reads, gives a single entry per CDR3 protein. The data hold 1.5 million to 2 million distinct CDR3 sequences, with roughly a third observed a single time. Specimen: cord blood. These receptors originate from a newborn girl in good health.

This clonotype was seen a handful of times. The genes are TRBV20-1 and TRBJ2-7, with D uncertain. The J call may be faulty, since TRBJ2-5 better matches the DNA end. The germline CDR1 and CDR2 sequences are DFQATT and SNEGSKA (reference sequence). The CDR3 has 12 residues. The CDR3 region is CSARSFQETQYF. Written as DNA, the CDR3 is TGCAGTGCTAGAAGTTTCCAGGAGACCCAGTACTTC.

The J gene is TRBJ2-7, the V gene TRBV20-1, with D possibly TRBD2 on 5 matching bases. The germline V gene has CDR1 DFQATT and CDR2 SNEGSKA (reference sequence). The V and J ends lost 8 bases and 5 bases respectively, with 13 bases between them. CDR3 length: 11 amino acids. DNA of the CDR3: TGCAGTCCCTCAACTAGAAACGAGCAGTACTTC. Its protein product is CSPSTRNEQYF.

The chain links TRBV30 to TRBJ1-1, with 7 bases lining up with TRBD1. This CDR3 has 15 residues. The germline V gene has CDR1 GTSNPN and CDR2 SVGIG (reference sequence). Trimming at V came to 4 bases and at J to 1 base, leaving 9 bases not matched to a gene. The CDR3, as DNA: TGTGCCTGGACCTCAGGGGGGGGCTGGAACACTGAAGCTTTCTTT. This translates into CAWTSGGGWNTEAFF.

This chain uses TRBV20-1 with TRBJ1-2; 12 bases map to TRBD1. CDR1 and CDR2 from the germline V gene are DFQATT and SNEGSKA (reference sequence). The trim removed 2 bases at V and 2 bases at J, leaving 6 bases unmatched. The length of the CDR3 is 16 residues. The CDR3 protein is CSARIGTGGSNYGYTF. The CDR3 region has the DNA TGCAGTGCTAGAATCGGGACAGGGGGCTCAAACTATGGCTACACCTTC.

V usage is TRBV7-9 and J usage is TRBJ2-1, with 12 nucleotides matching TRBD2. With 7 bases clipped from V and 7 bases from J, the junction kept 11 bases outside the gene matches. Germline CDR1 SEHNR, CDR2 FQNEAQ (reference sequence). This CDR3 contains 16 residues. CDR3 loop: CASTRKASGGANEQFF. The DNA for the CDR3 is TGTGCCAGCACACGGAAAGCTAGCGGGGGGGCTAATGAGCAGTTCTTC.

For the CDR3, the DNA is TGTGCCAGCAGCCCACTATCCGGGACAGGGGGGTTCTTC. This gives the protein CASSPLSGTGGFF. The chain has TRBV7-2 and TRBJ2-1, with 11 nucleotides matching TRBD1. Trimming removed 5 bases from V and 15 bases from J; junction bases left unmatched: 9. There are 13 residues in the CDR3. Germline assignment: CDR1 SGHTA and CDR2 FQGNSA. Filled out from reference TRBV7-2 and TRBJ2-1, the complete variable domain reads GAGVSQSPSNKVTEKGKDVELRCDPISGHTALYWYRQSLGQGLEFLIYFQGNSAPDKSGLPSDRFSAERTGGSVSTLTIQRTQQEDSAVYLCASSPLSGTGGFFGPGTRLTVL.

The gene calls are TRBV6-1 and TRBJ1-1; no firm D call. V was shortened by 4 bases and J by 4 bases, with 19 bases between the two germline ends. Per the germline V gene, CDR1 is MNHNS and CDR2 is SASEGT. The CDR3 is 16 amino acids. CDR3 in DNA: TGTGCCAGCAGTGCGGGTCGGAGTTCCCCCCGCACTGAAGCTTTCTTT. This translates into CASSAGRSSPRTEAFF.

This clonotype was detected many times. The CDR3, as DNA: TGTGCCACCAGTGATTTTGGGACAGGGTCCTACAATGAGCAGTTCTTC. This codes for CATSDFGTGSYNEQFF. The V gene is TRBV24-1, the J gene TRBJ2-1; TRBD1 aligns across 9 bases. The length of the CDR3 is 16 residues. V shed 1 base and J 1 base; nucleotides not matched to a gene: 1. Germline CDR1 and CDR2: KGHDR and SFDVKD.